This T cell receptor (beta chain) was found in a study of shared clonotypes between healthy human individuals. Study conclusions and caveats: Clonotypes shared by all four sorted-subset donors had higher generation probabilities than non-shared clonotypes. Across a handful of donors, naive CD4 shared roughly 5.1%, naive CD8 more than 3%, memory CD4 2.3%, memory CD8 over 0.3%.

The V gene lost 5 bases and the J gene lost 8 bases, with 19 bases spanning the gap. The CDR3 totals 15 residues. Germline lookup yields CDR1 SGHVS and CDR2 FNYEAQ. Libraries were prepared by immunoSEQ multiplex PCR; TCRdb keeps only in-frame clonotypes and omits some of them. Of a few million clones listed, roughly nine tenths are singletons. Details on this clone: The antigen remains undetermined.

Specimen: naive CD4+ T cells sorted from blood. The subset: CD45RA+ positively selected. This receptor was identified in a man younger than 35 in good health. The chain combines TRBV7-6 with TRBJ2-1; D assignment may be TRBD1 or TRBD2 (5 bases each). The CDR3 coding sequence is TGTGCCAGCAGCCCTCTAGGGACCCCCTGGGATGAGCAGTTCTTC. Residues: CASSPLGTPWDEQFF.